One T cell receptor beta chain is described in this entry. The sample carries other DNA sequences with the same CDR3. The data belong to a study of blood T cell repertoires in COVID-19. Overall study context: The study drew acute and convalescent COVID-19 samples from the United States, Italy and Spain. PBMCs, B-cell-depleted T cells, or T cells were the source of the cDNA or gDNA that made up the material.

The protocol was immunoSEQ multiplex PCR, while the TCRdb copy is restricted to in-frame clones and leaves out a portion. The table records some 110,000 clones, about 81% of them present only once. The sequenced sample was peripheral blood. This receptor was taken from a man between 65 and 85 years old with acute or convalescent COVID-19.

CDR3 residues: CASSIETGAYGYTF. DNA of the CDR3: TGTGCCAGTAGTATTGAGACAGGGGCCTACGGCTACACCTTC. V usage is TRBV19 and J usage is TRBJ1-2, with 8 bases that match TRBD1. Germline trimming cut 3 bases from V and 8 bases from J; bases unmatched to any gene: 8. The CDR3 sequence is 14 residues long. The V gene's germline CDR1 is LNHDA and CDR2 SQIVND (reference sequence).